Detailed here is one T cell receptor beta chain. What it binds is not known. This entry is derived from a study of post-analysis software for immune sequencing data. Whole-study context: Progressive-relapsing, secondary progressive and relapsing-remitting multiple sclerosis were among the disease courses included. Overall study findings and caveats: Under F measure analysis, samples from one preparation batch co-clustered strongly. Roughly 5 TRBV segments (TRBV5-6, TRBV5-1 and TRBV20-1 among them) occurred more frequently in patients than in controls.

Prepared TCR beta cDNA libraries contained unique molecular identifiers. MiXCR was run by TCRdb on the PCR reads, yielding one entry per CDR3 protein. The sample lists hundreds of thousands of distinct CDR3 sequences, 30% to 40% occurring once. The CDR3 has 13 residues. Germline values: CDR1 LGHNA, CDR2 YSLEER. V trimming: 0 bases; J trimming: 6 bases; junction bases outside the gene matches: 1. The specimen sequenced was blood. This receptor was identified in a girl aged 2 to 9 with multiple sclerosis. The rearrangement uses TRBV4-3 and TRBJ2-7; 8 bases are a match to TRBD1. CDR3 amino acids: CASSQDRGLEQYF. CDR3 bases: TGCGCCAGCAGCCAAGACAGGGGGCTCGAGCAGTACTTC.